This TCR beta chain was identified in a study of cytomegalovirus exposure and HLA in healthy donors. Germline V CDR1 and CDR2: ENHRY, SYGVKD. The CDR3 extends over 14 amino acids. Despite likely unrecorded immune exposures, the donors were nominally healthy at the time of sampling. Findings of the study overall: In a later analysis, at a false discovery rate of 0.05, roughly 17,000 TCR beta sequences were associated with HLA alleles. Differences between HLA loci emerged in a later analysis of TCR association rates, with DRB1 most and HLA-C fewest. An analysis was carried out later, and it reportedly showed fewer N-insertions in an Asian-associated ancestry cluster than the approximately 670-donor mean.

A multiplex PCR was run with 60 Vbeta primers and 13 Jbeta primers. The assay was immunoSEQ multiplex PCR, and TCRdb's table has in-frame clones only and misses some. The table records around 40,000 clones, 75% to 90% of them present only once. With respect to this clone: The antigen remains undetermined.

The receptor was isolated from a woman between 40 and 50 years old in good health and CMV-seropositive. The sample consisted of PBMCs. The chain is built from TRBV10-3 and TRBJ2-5, with TRBD1 matching 8 bases. The J call is doubtful: the DNA matches TRBJ2-7 better. CDR3 loop: CAISVDRGSYEQYF. The CDR3 DNA reads as TGTGCCATCAGTGTTGACAGGGGAAGCTACGAGCAGTACTTC.